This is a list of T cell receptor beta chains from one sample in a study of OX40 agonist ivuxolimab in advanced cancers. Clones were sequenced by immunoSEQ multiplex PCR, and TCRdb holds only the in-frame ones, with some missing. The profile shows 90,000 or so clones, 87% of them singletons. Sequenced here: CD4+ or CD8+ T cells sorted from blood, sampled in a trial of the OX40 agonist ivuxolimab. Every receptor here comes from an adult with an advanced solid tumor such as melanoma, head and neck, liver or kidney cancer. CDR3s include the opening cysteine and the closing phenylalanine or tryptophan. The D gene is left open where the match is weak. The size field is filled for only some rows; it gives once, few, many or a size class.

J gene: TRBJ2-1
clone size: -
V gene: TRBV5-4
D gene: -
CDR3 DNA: TGTGCCAGCAGCTTTCGAGGCGTCGATGAGCAGTTCTTC
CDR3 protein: CASSFRGVDEQFF

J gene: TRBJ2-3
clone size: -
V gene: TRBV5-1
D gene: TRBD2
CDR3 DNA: TGCGCCAGCAGCTTCAGGACTAGCGGGAGATACACAGATACGCAGTATTTT
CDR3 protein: CASSFRTSGRYTDTQYF

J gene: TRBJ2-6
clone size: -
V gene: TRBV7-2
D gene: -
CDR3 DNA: TGTGCCAGCAGCTCAAGGACTACCTTCTCTGGGGCCAACGTCCTGACTTTC
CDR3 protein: CASSSRTTFSGANVLTF

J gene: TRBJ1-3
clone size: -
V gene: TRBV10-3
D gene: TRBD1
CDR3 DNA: TGTGCCATCGCGGTTACCCAGGGGGCAGGAAACACCATATATTTT
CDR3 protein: CAIAVTQGAGNTIYF

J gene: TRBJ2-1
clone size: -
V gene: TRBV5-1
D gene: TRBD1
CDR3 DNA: TGCGCCAGCAGCCTCCAACAGGGGCTCGGTGAGCAGTTCTTC
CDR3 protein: CASSLQQGLGEQFF

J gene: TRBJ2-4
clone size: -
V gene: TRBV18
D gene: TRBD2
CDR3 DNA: TGTGCCAGCTCACCCCGGGAGGGAGCCAAAAACATTCAGTACTTC
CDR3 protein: CASSPREGAKNIQYF

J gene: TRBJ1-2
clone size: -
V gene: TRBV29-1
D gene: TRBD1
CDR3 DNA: TGCAGCGTTGTGGACCAGGGGGAAGGCTACACCTTC
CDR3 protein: CSVVDQGEGYTF

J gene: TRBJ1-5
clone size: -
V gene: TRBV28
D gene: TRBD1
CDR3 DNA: TGTGCCAGCAGTGCCCGGGACAGGAATCAGCCCCAGCATTTT
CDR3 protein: CASSARDRNQPQHF

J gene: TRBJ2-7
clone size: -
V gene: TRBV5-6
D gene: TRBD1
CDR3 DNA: TGTGCCAGCAGCTCGACAGGGGACCCCTACGAGCAGTACTTC
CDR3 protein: CASSSTGDPYEQYF

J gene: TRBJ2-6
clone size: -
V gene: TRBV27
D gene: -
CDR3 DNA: TGTGCCAGCAGCTTTCAATCTGGGGCCAACGTCCTGACTTTC
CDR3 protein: CASSFQSGANVLTF

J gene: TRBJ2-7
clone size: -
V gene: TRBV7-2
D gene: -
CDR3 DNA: TGTGCCAGCAGCTTGTCAACCTACGAGCAGTACTTC
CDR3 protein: CASSLSTYEQYF

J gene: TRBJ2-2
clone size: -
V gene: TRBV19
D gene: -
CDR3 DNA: TGTGCCAGTAGTGTGGGCCGGACCGGGGAGCTGTTTTTT
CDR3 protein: CASSVGRTGELFF

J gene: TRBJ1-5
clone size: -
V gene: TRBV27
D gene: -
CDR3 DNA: TGTGCCAGCAGTCCCTTACGGGGGGATCAGCCCCAGCATTTT
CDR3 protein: CASSPLRGDQPQHF

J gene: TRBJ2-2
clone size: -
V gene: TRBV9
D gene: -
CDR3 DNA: TGTGCCAGCAACTTAGCCGGGGCCACCGGGGAGCTGTTTTTT
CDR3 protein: CASNLAGATGELFF

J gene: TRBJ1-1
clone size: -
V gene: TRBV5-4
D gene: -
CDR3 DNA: TGTGCCAGCAGCCTAGGATCGAGGGGTATAGCCACTGAAGCTTTCTTT
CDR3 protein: CASSLGSRGIATEAFF

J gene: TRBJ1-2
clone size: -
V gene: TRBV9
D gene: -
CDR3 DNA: TGTGCCAGCAGCGTAGGGGGAGGACAGAACTATGGCTACACCTTC
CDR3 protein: CASSVGGGQNYGYTF

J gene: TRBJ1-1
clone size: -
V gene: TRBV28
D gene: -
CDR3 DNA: TGTGCCAGCAGCCTCGCCACACTGAACACTGAAGCTTTCTTT
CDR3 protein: CASSLATLNTEAFF

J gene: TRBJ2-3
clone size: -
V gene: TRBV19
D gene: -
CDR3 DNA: TGTGCCAGTAGTATGGCCGGGTACGGGGATACGCAGTATTTT
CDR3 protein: CASSMAGYGDTQYF

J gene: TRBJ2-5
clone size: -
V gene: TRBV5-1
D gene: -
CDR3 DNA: TGCGCCAGCAGCTTTAAGGGAAACCCACAAGAGACCCAGTACTTC
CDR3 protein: CASSFKGNPQETQYF

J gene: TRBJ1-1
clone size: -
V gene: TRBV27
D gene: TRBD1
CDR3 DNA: TGTGCCAGCAGTTTAATTCCCGGGACAGGGCCGGCTGAAGCTTTCTTT
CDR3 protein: CASSLIPGTGPAEAFF

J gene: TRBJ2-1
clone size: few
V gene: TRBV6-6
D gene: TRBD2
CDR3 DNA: TGTGCCAGCAGTTACCAAAGCGGGAACAATGAGCAGTTCTTC
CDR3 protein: CASSYQSGNNEQFF

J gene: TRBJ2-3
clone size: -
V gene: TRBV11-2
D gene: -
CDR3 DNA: TGTGCCAGCAGCTTGGGTCTCACCTCAGATACGCAGTATTTT
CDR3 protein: CASSLGLTSDTQYF

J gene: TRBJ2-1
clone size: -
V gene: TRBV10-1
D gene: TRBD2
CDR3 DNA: TGCGCCAGCAGTTCTAGCGGGAGCGTAAATAATGAGCAGTTCTTC
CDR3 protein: CASSSSGSVNNEQFF

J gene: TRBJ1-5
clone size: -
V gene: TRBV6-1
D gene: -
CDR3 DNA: TGTGCCAGCAGTGTCGAGAGGGGAGTGCAGCCCCAGCATTTT
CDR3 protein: CASSVERGVQPQHF

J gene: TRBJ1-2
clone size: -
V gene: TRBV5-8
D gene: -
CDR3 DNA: TGTGCCAGCCGCCGGGAGGGAAGGAGCTATGGCTACACCTTC
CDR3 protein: CASRREGRSYGYTF

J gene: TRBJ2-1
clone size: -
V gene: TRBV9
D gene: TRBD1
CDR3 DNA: TGTGCCAGCAGCGTCCAGGGGGACCCGTACAATGAGCAGTTCTTC
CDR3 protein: CASSVQGDPYNEQFF

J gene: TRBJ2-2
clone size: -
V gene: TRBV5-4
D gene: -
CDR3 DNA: TGTGCCAGCAGCATCGACTGGAGCACCGGGGAGCTGTTTTTT
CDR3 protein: CASSIDWSTGELFF

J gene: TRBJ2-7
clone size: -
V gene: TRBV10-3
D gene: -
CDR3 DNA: TGTGCCATCAGTGAGTCGGGGGTCCGGGGCACCCCCTACGAGCAGTACTTC
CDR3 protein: CAISESGVRGTPYEQYF

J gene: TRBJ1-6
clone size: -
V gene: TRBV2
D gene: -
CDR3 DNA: TGTGCCAGCAGTGTCCACGGTCTAAATTCACCCCTCCACTTT
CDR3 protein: CASSVHGLNSPLHF

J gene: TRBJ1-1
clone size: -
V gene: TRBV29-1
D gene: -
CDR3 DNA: TGCAGCGTTGAAGTCTGGCTAGGAGCTGAAGCTTTCTTT
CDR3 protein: CSVEVWLGAEAFF

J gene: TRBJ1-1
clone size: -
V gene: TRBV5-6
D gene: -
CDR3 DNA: TGTGCCAGCATGAAAAGGGAATCTGAAGCTTTCTTT
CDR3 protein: CASMKRESEAFF

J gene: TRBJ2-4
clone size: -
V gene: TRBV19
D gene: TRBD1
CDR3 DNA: TGTGCCAGTACCCCAACAGGGGATCAGGGAAACATTCAGTACTTC
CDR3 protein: CASTPTGDQGNIQYF

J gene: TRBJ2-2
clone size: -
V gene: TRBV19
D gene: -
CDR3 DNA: TGTGCCAGTAGTGTAACCAGGGGCAGGACGAACACCGGGGAGCTGTTTTTT
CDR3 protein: CASSVTRGRTNTGELFF

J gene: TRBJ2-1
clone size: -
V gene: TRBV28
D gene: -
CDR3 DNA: TGTGCCAGCAGTTTCGACAATTACAATGAGCAGTTCTTC
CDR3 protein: CASSFDNYNEQFF

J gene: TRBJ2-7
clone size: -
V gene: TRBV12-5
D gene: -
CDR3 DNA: TGTGCTAGTGGTTTTCACCACGAGCAGTACTTC
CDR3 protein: CASGFHHEQYF

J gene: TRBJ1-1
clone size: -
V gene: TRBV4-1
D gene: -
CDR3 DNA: TGCGCCAGCAGCCAAGATTCATCAGTGAACACTGAAGCTTTCTTT
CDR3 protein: CASSQDSSVNTEAFF

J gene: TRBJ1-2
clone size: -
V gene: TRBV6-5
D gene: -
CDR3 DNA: TGTGCCAGCAGTTACTCGTCACGGGGAGGCTACACCTTC
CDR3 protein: CASSYSSRGGYTF

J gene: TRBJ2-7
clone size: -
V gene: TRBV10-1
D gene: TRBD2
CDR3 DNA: TGCGCCAGCAGTCCAGGACTAGCGGGACCCTACGAGCAGTACTTC
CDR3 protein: CASSPGLAGPYEQYF

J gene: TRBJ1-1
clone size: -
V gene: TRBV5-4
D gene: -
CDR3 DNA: TGTGCCAGCAGCCGGAGAGCAGGGGTGGCGGCTGAAGCTTTCTTT
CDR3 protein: CASSRRAGVAAEAFF

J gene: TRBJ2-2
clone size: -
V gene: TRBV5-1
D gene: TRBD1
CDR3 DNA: TGCGCCAGCAGCCTGACAGGGGGAACCGGGGAGCTGTTTTTT
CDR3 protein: CASSLTGGTGELFF

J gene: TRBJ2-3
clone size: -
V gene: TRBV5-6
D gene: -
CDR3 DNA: TGTGCCAGCAGAGTGACAACAGATACGCAGTATTTT
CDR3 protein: CASRVTTDTQYF

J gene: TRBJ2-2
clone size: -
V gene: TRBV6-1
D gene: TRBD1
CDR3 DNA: TGTGCCAGCAAGGGACAGGGGGCCACCGGGGAGCTGTTTTTT
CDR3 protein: CASKGQGATGELFF

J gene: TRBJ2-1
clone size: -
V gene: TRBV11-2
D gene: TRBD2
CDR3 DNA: TGTGCCAGCAGCTTAGGGAGGACTAGCGGGAGTTCGTACAATGAGCAGTTCTTC
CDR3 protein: CASSLGRTSGSSYNEQFF

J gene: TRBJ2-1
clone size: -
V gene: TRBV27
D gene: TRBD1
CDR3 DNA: TGTGCCAGCAGTTACAGGGGCTACAATGAGCAGTTCTTC
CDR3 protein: CASSYRGYNEQFF

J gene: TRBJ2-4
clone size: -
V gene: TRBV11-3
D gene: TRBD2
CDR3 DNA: TGTGCCAGCAGTTGGGGGGAGGGGAACATTCAGTACTTC
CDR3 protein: CASSWGEGNIQYF

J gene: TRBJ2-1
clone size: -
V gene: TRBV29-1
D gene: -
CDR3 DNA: TGCAGCGTTGAAAGGGAACTAGCCCGGGAGAATGAGCAGTTCTTC
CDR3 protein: CSVERELARENEQFF

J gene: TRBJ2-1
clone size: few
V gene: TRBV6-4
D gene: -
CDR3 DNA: TGTGCCAGCAGTGTGAGCTGGAGCTCCTACAATGAGCAGTTCTTC
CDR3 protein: CASSVSWSSYNEQFF

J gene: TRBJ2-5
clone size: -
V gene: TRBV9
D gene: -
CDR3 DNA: TGTGCCAGCAGCGTATTAGCTTCGGAGACCCAGTACTTC
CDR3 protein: CASSVLASETQYF

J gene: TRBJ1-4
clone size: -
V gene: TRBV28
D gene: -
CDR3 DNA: TGTGCCAGCAGGGTGGACAGCAATGAAAAACTGTTTTTT
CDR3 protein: CASRVDSNEKLFF

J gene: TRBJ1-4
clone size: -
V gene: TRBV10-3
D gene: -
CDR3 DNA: TGTGCCATCAGTGTATCACCAGGGCGTGAGGAAAAACTGTTTTTT
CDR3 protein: CAISVSPGREEKLFF

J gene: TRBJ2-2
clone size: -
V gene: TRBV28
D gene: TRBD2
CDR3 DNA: TGTGCCAGCAGTTTCGCTAGCGGGAACACCGGGGAGCTGTTTTTT
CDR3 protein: CASSFASGNTGELFF

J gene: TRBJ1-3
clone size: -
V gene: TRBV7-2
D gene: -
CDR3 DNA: TGTGCCAGCAGCTTAGAACGAAACACCATATATTTT
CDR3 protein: CASSLERNTIYF

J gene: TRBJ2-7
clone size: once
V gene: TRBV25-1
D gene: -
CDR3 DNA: TGTGCCAGCAGTCGGGACTCTTTCTACGAGCAGTACTTC
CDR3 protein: CASSRDSFYEQYF

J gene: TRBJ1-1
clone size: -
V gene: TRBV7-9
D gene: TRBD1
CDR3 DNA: TGTGCCAGCAGCTTGACAGGGGACACTGAAGCTTTCTTT
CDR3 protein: CASSLTGDTEAFF

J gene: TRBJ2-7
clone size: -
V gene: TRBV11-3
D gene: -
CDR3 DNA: TGTGCCAGCAGCTCCCCCGAGGGTCGAAACTACGAGCAGTACTTC
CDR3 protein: CASSSPEGRNYEQYF

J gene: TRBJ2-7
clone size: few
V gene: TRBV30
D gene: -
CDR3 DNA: TGTGCCTGGAAGGCGTTTGCCGACTCCTACGAGCAGTACTTC
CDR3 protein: CAWKAFADSYEQYF

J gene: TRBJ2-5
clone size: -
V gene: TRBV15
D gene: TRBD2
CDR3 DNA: TGTGCCACCAGCACTTGGTGGGCTAGCGGGAGGAACGAAGAGACCCAGTACTTC
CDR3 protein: CATSTWWASGRNEETQYF

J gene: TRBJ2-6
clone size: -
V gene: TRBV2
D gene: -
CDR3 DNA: TGTGCCAGACGGGGAGCGGTCTCTGGGGCCAACGTCCTGACTTTC
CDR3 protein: CARRGAVSGANVLTF

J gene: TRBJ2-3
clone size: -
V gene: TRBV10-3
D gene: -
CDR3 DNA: TGTGCCATCAGTGCCCAATTGGGGGTTGGAGATACGCAGTATTTT
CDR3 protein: CAISAQLGVGDTQYF